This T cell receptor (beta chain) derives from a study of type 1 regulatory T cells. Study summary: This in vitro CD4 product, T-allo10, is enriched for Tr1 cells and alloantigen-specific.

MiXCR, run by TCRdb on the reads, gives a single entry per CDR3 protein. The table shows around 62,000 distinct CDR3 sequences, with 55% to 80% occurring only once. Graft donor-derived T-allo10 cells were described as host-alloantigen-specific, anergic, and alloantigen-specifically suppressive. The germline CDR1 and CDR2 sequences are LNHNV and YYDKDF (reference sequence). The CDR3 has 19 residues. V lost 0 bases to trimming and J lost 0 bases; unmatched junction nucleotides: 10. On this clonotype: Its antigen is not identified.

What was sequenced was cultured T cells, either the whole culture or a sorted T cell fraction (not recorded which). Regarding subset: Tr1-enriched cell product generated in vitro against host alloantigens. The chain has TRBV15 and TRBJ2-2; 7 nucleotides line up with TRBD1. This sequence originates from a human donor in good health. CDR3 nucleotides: TGTGCCACCAGCAGAGATCAGTCGAGGGACAGCGCGAACACCGGGGAGCTGTTTTTT. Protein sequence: CATSRDQSRDSANTGELFF.